This T cell receptor (beta chain) appears in the sequencing data of a study of early T cells in non-severe SARS-CoV-2 infection. Unique molecular identifiers were attached to individual cDNA molecules. Each CDR3 protein is one row after TCRdb ran MiXCR on the 5' RACE reads. Of some 57,000 distinct CDR3 sequences in the sample, about 10% were seen once. This clonotype has more than one count but fewer than ten. Germline-derived CDR1 and CDR2 are WNHNN and SYGVQD (reference sequence). The CDR3 runs 14 residues. The V and J ends lost 6 bases and 3 bases respectively, with 13 bases between them. The chain joins TRBV10-1 to TRBJ2-3; D is ambiguous. This specimen was whole blood, taken at baseline. The source is an adult who was a healthcare worker with PCR-confirmed SARS-CoV-2 infection or an uninfected control (not recorded which). CDR3 protein: CASSHQTGTDTQYF. CDR3 nucleotide sequence: TGCGCCAGCAGCCACCAGACTGGAACAGATACGCAGTATTTT.